The next 3 T cell receptor beta chains were all read from a single sample in a study of regulatory T cells in long-lasting Graves disease. Through Arm-PCR of CDR3 regions and iRepertoire HTBI primers, TCR beta libraries were built. TCRdb independently ran MiXCR on the multiplex PCR reads; one entry per CDR3 protein. In the table there are under 500,000 distinct CDR3 sequences, under 25% of which are singletons. Time point defined: persistent/refractory GD, antithyroid drugs over 5 years with positive TRAb. TCR sequences were obtained from RNA taken from PBMCs. The sample here was peripheral blood mononuclear cells (PBMCs), taken when the disease was refractory, from a patient treated with antithyroid drugs. All receptors come from a female donor with Graves disease.

This clonotype was recorded at least ten times. The CDR3 sequence: CSAFRGDRGGTEAFF. The CDR3 coding sequence is TGCAGCGCCTTTCGGGGGGACAGGGGGGGCACTGAAGCTTTCTTT. The chain links TRBV29-1 to TRBJ1-1; 11 nucleotides match TRBD1. The CDR3 spans 15 residues. Germline values: CDR1 SQVTM, CDR2 ANQGSEA. Unmatched junction bases numbered 11, after V lost 7 bases and J lost 4 bases.

This clonotype has just a few counts. The chain combines TRBV29-1 with TRBJ1-5, with D perhaps matching TRBD1 (6 bases). The CDR3 runs 13 residues. CDR1 is SQVTM and CDR2 is ANQGSEA in the germline V gene. Trimming took 6 bases from V and 12 from J, leaving 21 bases between them. This CDR3 reads CSVRTENSAVQHF. In DNA form, the CDR3 reads TGCAGCGTACGGACAGAGAACTCAGCGGTCCAGCATTTT.

A word on this clonotype: A far larger clone is one nucleotide away, so this likely arose from a read error. The chain recombines TRBV7-8 with TRBJ2-5; the D gene is possibly TRBD2 (5 bases). The length of the CDR3 is 14 residues. CDR1 is SGHVS and CDR2 is FQNEAQ in the germline V gene. The CDR3 DNA follows: TGTGCCAGCAGTTACTCGATGGTTGGGGAGACCCAGCACTTC. This translates into CASSYSMVGETQHF.